A selection of T cell receptor beta chains follows, all from one sample in a study of OX40 agonist ivuxolimab in advanced cancers. Assay used: immunoSEQ multiplex PCR; TCRdb lists only in-frame clones, some missing. The sample consists of tens of thousands of clones, less than 85% of them appearing once. This specimen was CD4+ or CD8+ T cells sorted from blood, taken in a trial of the OX40 agonist ivuxolimab. The receptors were sampled from an adult with an advanced solid tumor such as melanoma, head and neck, liver or kidney cancer. The CDR3 runs from the conserved cysteine through the conserved F or W. A D gene is named only where the DNA matches it firmly. Clone sizes are given selectively: once, few, many, or a class where the clone is expanded.

J,D,V,size,DNA,CDR3
TRBJ1-6,NA,TRBV7-2,NA,TGTGCCAGCAGCTTATTTCGGGAGGACTCACCCCTCCACTTT,CASSLFREDSPLHF
TRBJ2-3,NA,TRBV7-8,NA,TGTGCCAGCAGCTTTGTCGAAGATACGCAGTATTTT,CASSFVEDTQYF
TRBJ2-5,NA,TRBV7-2,NA,TGTGCCAGCAGCTTGGGGGGCGCGGCGGGAGAGACCCAGTACTTC,CASSLGGAAGETQYF
TRBJ2-1,TRBD1,TRBV2,NA,TGTGCCAGCATCCCGGGACAGGGTGAATTTGGGCAGTTCTTC,CASIPGQGEFGQFF
TRBJ1-2,NA,TRBV30,once,TGTGCCTGGAGTAACAGGTTATCTGGGTATGGCTACACCTTC,CAWSNRLSGYGYTF
TRBJ2-2,NA,TRBV4-3,once,TGCGCCAGCAGCCAAGGGCTGGGGGCGACCACCGGGGAGCTGTTTTTT,CASSQGLGATTGELFF
TRBJ1-2,TRBD1,TRBV10-3,few,TGTGCCATCGGGTATATGGGGACAGGGGACAACTATGGCTACACCTTC,CAIGYMGTGDNYGYTF
TRBJ1-1,NA,TRBV5-1,NA,TGCGCCAGCAGCTCTCCGTTTCGGGGGAACACTGAAGCTTTCTTT,CASSSPFRGNTEAFF
TRBJ2-3,TRBD1,TRBV5-1,NA,TGCGCCAGCAGCCCGGACAGGGGGCAAGATACGCAGTATTTT,CASSPDRGQDTQYF
TRBJ2-3,NA,TRBV5-1,NA,TGCGCCAGCACCCCAGCGCAAGGTGGAGATACGCAGTATTTT,CASTPAQGGDTQYF
TRBJ1-1,NA,TRBV9,NA,TGTGCCAGCAGCGTAGGGGGACTCCCCAGGAACACTGAAGCTTTCTTT,CASSVGGLPRNTEAFF
TRBJ2-3,NA,TRBV5-4,NA,TGTGCCAGCAGCTTGGCAGGGGCCGGCACAGATACGCAGTATTTT,CASSLAGAGTDTQYF
TRBJ2-7,NA,TRBV6-1,NA,TGTGCCAGCCGGGTAGCGGTCACCTACGAGCAGTACTTC,CASRVAVTYEQYF
TRBJ2-1,NA,TRBV2,few,TGTGCCAGCAGTGAACGAGGTTTCGATGAGCAGTTCTTC,CASSERGFDEQFF
TRBJ1-5,NA,TRBV5-1,NA,TGCGCCAGCAGCTTGTATGGAGACGATCAGCCCCAGCATTTT,CASSLYGDDQPQHF
TRBJ2-5,TRBD2,TRBV18,NA,TGTGCCAGCTCACCACGGGGGGGAGAGACCCAGTACTTC,CASSPRGGETQYF
TRBJ2-7,NA,TRBV6-5,NA,TGTGCCAGCAGTTACTCGATCAGTTCCGGCGAGCAGTACTTC,CASSYSISSGEQYF
TRBJ2-2,TRBD2,TRBV29-1,once,TGCAGCGTTGGAGAGCGGGAGAACACCGGGGAGCTGTTTTTT,CSVGERENTGELFF
TRBJ2-1,NA,TRBV18,NA,TGTGCCAGCTCACCACAGGACACCTACAATGAGCAGTTCTTC,CASSPQDTYNEQFF
TRBJ2-7,NA,TRBV5-1,NA,TGCGCCAGCAGCTTGGAGGACAGTACCTACGAGCAGTACTTC,CASSLEDSTYEQYF
TRBJ1-3,NA,TRBV6-5,few,TGTGCCAGCAGTCATAACAGAGACTCTGGAAACACCATATATTTT,CASSHNRDSGNTIYF
TRBJ1-1,NA,TRBV18,NA,TGTGCCAGCTCATCTCGATGGTCGAGTGGGGGGAACACTGAAGCTTTCTTT,CASSSRWSSGGNTEAFF
TRBJ2-7,NA,TRBV5-1,few,TGCGCCAGCAGCTTGTTCCCCAAGGTTTTTAGCGGACCCACCTACGAGCAGTACTTC,CASSLFPKVFSGPTYEQYF
TRBJ2-7,NA,TRBV7-2,few,TGTGCCAGCAGCTTAGAAGGCCGACGGCAGTACTTC,CASSLEGRRQYF
TRBJ2-2,TRBD1,TRBV30,NA,TGTGCCTGGGGGGGACAGTTCACCGGGGAGCTGTTTTTT,CAWGGQFTGELFF
TRBJ2-5,NA,TRBV6-5,once,TGTGCCAGCAGTCGCCCTTCGGAGACCCAGTACTTC,CASSRPSETQYF
TRBJ1-1,TRBD1,TRBV27,medium-sized,TGTGCCAGCAGAGACGGGACAGGGGCTCCTGAAGCTTTCTTT,CASRDGTGAPEAFF
TRBJ1-4,TRBD1,TRBV6-5,few,TGTGCCAGCAGTAAAGGACAGGAGGAAAAACTGTTTTTT,CASSKGQEEKLFF
TRBJ1-5,NA,TRBV7-2,NA,TGTGCCAGCAGCTTAGGGTTCGCTCAGCCCCAGCATTTT,CASSLGFAQPQHF
TRBJ1-2,NA,TRBV19,NA,TGTGCCAGTAGGTTTCGTCACCGGTATGGCTACACCTTC,CASRFRHRYGYTF
TRBJ1-5,NA,TRBV15,NA,TGTGCCACCAGCAGAGGTGCTTTGGGAGGTTTTAGCAATCAGCCCCAGCATTTT,CATSRGALGGFSNQPQHF
TRBJ2-7,NA,TRBV2,NA,TGTGCCAGCGGGCAGGGAATCTACGAGCAGTACTTC,CASGQGIYEQYF
TRBJ2-5,NA,TRBV10-1,NA,TGCGCCAGCAGTGACCGAGGGACACCACAAGAGACCCAGTACTTC,CASSDRGTPQETQYF
TRBJ2-1,NA,TRBV7-2,NA,TGCGCCAGCAGCCAAGATTTAACGGCCTACAATGAGCAGTTCTTC,CASSQDLTAYNEQFF
TRBJ1-5,NA,TRBV18,medium-sized,TGTGCCAGCTCCTTGGGACGGAACCTCAATCAGCCCCAGCATTTT,CASSLGRNLNQPQHF
TRBJ2-3,TRBD2,TRBV4-3,NA,TGCGCCAGCAGCCAGGTAGCGGGAAGAGATACGCAGTATTTT,CASSQVAGRDTQYF
TRBJ2-7,TRBD1,TRBV5-6,NA,TGTGCCAGCAGCCAAGGGACAGGGTACTCCTACGAGCAGTACTTC,CASSQGTGYSYEQYF
TRBJ2-7,TRBD2,TRBV27,few,TGTGCCAGCAGTTTAGACCCTGGCCAGGGAGGGTCCGAGCAGTACTTC,CASSLDPGQGGSEQYF
TRBJ1-1,NA,TRBV19,NA,TGTGCCAGTAGTATAGTCGAGTACACTGAAGCTTTCTTT,CASSIVEYTEAFF
TRBJ2-2,NA,TRBV10-2,NA,TGCGCCAGCAGTGAAGGTAGCGGTAACACCGGGGAGCTGTTTTTT,CASSEGSGNTGELFF